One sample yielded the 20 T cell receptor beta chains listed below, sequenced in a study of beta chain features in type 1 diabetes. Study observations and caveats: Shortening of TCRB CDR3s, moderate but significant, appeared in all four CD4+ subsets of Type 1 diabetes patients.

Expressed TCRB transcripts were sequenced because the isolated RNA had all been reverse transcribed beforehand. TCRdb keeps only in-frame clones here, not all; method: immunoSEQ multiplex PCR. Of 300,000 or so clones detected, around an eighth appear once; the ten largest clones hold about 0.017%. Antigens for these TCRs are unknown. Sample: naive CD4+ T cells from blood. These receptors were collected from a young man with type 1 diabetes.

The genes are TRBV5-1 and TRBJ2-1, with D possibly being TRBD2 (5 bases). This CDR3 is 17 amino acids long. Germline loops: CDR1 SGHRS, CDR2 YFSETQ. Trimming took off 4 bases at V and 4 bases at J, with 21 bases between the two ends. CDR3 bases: TGCGCCAGCAGCCTGGATGTGGAGGCGGCCTATTACAATGAGCAGTTCTTC. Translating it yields CASSLDVEAAYYNEQFF.

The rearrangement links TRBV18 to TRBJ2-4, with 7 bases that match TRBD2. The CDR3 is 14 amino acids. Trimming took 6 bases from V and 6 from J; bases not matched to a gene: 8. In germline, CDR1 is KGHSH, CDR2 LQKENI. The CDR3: CASSPTGEGNIQYF. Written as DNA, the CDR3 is TGTGCCAGCTCTCCGACCGGGGAGGGAAACATTCAGTACTTC.

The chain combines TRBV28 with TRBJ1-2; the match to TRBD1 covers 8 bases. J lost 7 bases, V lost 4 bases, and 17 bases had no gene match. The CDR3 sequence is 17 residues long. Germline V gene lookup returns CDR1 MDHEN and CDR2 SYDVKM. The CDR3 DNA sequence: TGTGCCAGCAGTTCACCGTACACGCCCGGGACAGGTTCTGGCTACACCTTC. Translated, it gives CASSSPYTPGTGSGYTF.

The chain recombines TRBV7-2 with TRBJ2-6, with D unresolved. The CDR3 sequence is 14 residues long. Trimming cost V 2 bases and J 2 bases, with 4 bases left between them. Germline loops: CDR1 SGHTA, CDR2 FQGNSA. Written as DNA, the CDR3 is TGTGCCAGCAGCTTAACTCCTGGGGCCAACGTCCTGACTTTC. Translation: CASSLTPGANVLTF.

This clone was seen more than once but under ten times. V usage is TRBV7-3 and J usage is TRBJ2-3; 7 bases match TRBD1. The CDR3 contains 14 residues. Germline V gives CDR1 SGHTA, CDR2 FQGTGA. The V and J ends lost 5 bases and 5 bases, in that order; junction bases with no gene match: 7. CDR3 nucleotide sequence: TGTGCCAGCAGCCAGGGGACAGTCGGAGATACGCAGTATTTT. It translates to CASSQGTVGDTQYF.

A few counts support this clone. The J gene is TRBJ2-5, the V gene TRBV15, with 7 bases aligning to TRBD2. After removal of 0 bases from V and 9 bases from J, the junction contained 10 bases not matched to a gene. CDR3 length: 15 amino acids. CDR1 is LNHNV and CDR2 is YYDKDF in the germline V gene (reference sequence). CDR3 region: CATSRDTVHGRAQYF. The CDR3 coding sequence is TGTGCCACCAGCAGAGATACCGTCCATGGGAGGGCCCAGTACTTC. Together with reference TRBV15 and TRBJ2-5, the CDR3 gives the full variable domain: DAMVIQNPRYQVTQFGKPVTLSCSQTLNHNVMYWYQQKSSQAPKLLFHYYDKDFNNEADTPDNFQSRRPNTSFCFLDIRSPGLGDTAMYLCATSRDTVHGRAQYFGPGTRLLVL.

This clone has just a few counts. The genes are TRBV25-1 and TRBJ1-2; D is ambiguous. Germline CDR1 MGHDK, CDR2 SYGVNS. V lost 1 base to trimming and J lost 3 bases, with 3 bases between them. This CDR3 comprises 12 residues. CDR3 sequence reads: CASSEFDYGYTF. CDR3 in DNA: TGTGCCAGCAGTGAATTCGACTATGGCTACACCTTC.

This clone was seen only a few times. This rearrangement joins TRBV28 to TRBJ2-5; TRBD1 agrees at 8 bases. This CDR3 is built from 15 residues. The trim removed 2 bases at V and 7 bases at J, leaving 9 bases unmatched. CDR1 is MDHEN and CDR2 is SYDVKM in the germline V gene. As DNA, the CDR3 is TGTGCCAGCAGTTTAGGCCAGGGGGCTTCAGGGACCCAGTACTTC. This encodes CASSLGQGASGTQYF. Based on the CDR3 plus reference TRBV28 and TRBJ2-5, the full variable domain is DVKVTQSSRYLVKRTGEKVFLECVQDMDHENMFWYRQDPGLGLRLIYFSYDVKMKEKGDIPEGYSVSREKKERFSLILESASTNQTSMYLCASSLGQGASGTQYFGPGTRLLVL.

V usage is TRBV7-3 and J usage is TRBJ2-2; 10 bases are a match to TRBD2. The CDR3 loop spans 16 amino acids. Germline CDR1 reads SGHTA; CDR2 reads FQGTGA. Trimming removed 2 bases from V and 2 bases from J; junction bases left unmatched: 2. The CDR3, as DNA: TGTGCCAGCAGCTTATTAGCGGGAGGAAACACCGGGGAGCTGTTTTTT. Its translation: CASSLLAGGNTGELFF. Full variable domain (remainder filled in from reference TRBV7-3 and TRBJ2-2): GAGVSQTPSNKVTEKGKYVELRCDPISGHTALYWYRQSLGQGPEFLIYFQGTGAADDSGLPNDRFFAVRPEGSVSTLKIQRTERGDSAVYLCASSLLAGGNTGELFFGEGSRLTVL.

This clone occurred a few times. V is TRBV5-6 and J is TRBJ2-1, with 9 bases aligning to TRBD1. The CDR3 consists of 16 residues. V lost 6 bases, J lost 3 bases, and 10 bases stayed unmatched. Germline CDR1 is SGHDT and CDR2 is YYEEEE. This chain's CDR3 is CASMKPGTGRYNEQFF. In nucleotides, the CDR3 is TGTGCCAGCATGAAACCGGGGACAGGGCGCTACAATGAGCAGTTCTTC.

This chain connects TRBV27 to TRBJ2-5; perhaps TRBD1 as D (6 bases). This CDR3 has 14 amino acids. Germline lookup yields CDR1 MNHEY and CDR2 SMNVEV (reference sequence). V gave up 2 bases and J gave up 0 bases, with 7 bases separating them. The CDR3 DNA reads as TGTGCCAGCAGTTTAAGGACAGACCAAGAGACCCAGTACTTC. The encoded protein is CASSLRTDQETQYF.

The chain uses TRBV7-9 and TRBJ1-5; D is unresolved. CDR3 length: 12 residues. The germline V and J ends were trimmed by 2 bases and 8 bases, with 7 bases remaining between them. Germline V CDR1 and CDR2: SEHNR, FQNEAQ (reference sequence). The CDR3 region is CASSLTSEPQHF. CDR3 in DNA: TGTGCCAGCAGCTTAACAAGCGAGCCCCAGCATTTT. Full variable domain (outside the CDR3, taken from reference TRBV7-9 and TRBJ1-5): DTGVSQNPRHKITKRGQNVTFRCDPISEHNRLYWYRQTLGQGPEFLTYFQNEAQLEKSRLLSDRFSAERPKGSFSTLEIQRTEQGDSAMYLCASSLTSEPQHFGDGTRLSIL.

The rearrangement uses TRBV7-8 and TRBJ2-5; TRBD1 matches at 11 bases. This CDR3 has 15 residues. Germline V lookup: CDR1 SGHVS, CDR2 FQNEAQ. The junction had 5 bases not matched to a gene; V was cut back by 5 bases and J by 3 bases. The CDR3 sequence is CASSGQGAREETQYF. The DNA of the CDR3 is TGTGCCAGCAGCGGACAGGGGGCGCGGGAAGAGACCCAGTACTTC.

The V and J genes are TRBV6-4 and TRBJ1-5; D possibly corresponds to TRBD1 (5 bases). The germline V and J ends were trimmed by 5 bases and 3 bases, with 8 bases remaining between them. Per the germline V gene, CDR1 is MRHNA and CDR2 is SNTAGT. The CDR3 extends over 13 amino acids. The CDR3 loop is CASSSGYNQPQHF. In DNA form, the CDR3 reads TGTGCCAGCAGTTCAGGGTACAATCAGCCCCAGCATTTT.

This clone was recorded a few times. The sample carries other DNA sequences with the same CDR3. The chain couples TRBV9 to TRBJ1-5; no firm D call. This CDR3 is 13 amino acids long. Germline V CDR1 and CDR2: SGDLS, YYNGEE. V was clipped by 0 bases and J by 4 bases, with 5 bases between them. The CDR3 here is CASSVDLNQPQHF. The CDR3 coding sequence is TGTGCCAGCAGCGTAGATCTTAATCAGCCCCAGCATTTT.

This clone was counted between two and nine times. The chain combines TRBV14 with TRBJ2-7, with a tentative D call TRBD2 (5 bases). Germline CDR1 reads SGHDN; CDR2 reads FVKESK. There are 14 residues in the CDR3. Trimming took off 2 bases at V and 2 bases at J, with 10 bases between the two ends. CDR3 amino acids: CASSQTGSPYEQYF. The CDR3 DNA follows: TGTGCCAGCAGCCAAACGGGATCACCCTACGAGCAGTACTTC.

The CDR3 is CASSAAGTSGRNEQYF. The CDR3 nucleotides read TGTGCCAGCAGCGCAGCTGGGACTAGCGGGAGAAACGAGCAGTACTTC. This chain uses TRBV9 with TRBJ2-7, with 14 bases lining up with TRBD2. Trimming at V came to 3 bases and at J to 5 bases, leaving 7 bases not matched to a gene. Germline CDR1 SGDLS, CDR2 YYNGEE. The CDR3 sequence is 16 residues long.

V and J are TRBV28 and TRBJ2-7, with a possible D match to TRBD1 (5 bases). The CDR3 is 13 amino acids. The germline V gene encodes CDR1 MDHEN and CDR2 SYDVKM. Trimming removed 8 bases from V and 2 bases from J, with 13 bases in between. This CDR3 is CASLGQRTYEQYF. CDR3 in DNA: TGTGCCAGCCTGGGGCAGCGAACCTACGAGCAGTACTTC.

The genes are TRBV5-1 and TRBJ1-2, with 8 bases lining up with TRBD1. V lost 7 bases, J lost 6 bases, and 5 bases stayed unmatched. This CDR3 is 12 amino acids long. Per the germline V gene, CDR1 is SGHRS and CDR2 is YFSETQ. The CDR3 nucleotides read TGCGCCAGCCGACAGGGGCTAGATGGCTACACCTTC. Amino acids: CASRQGLDGYTF.

CDR3 nucleotides: TGCAGCGCAACTAGCGGGATCTCCTACAATGAGCAGTTCTTC. As protein: CSATSGISYNEQFF. The rearrangement uses TRBV29-1 and TRBJ2-1; TRBD2 matches at 10 bases. The V gene end was trimmed by 7 bases and the J gene end by 0 bases; junction bases not matched to a gene: 3. This CDR3 spans 14 amino acids. Germline V CDR1 and CDR2: SQVTM, ANQGSEA.